This T cell receptor (beta chain) was identified during a study of CD8 T cells in ankylosing spondylitis. Broader study findings: CD8+ cells made up the disease-linked clones, which were relatively rare in peripheral blood. Researchers reportedly found disease-linked clones significantly enriched in matched ankylosing spondylitis synovial fluid. Reactive arthritis synovial fluid and blood were previously reported to contain some motif variants. About 8 highly homologous variants made up a TCR beta motif that seemed to typify ankylosing spondylitis blood.

To note about this clonotype: The target antigen is unknown.

Generation of TCR beta libraries employed quantitative 5'-RACE incorporating molecular barcodes. A single record per CDR3 protein comes from TCRdb applying MiXCR to the 5' RACE reads. In the table there are roughly 450,000 distinct CDR3 sequences, roughly 26% of which are singletons. This CDR3 has 15 amino acids. CDR1 SGHKS and CDR2 YYEKEE come from the germline V gene (reference sequence). V was cut by 4 bases and J by 6 bases, with 14 bases left in between. This TCR was recovered from a male donor with ankylosing spondylitis. This sequence joins TRBV5-5 and TRBJ1-6; D is unclear. The sequencing input was blood, either unsorted or a sorted T cell fraction (not recorded which). The CDR3 protein is CASSPPQKSNSPLHF. CDR3 in DNA: TGTGCCAGCAGCCCCCCCCAGAAAAGTAATTCACCCCTCCACTTT.